This T cell receptor (beta chain) was documented in a study of T cells after yellow fever vaccination. Turning to the study itself: Any fraction with a low cell number was prepared using SMART-Seq v4 Ultra Low Input.

General study findings and limits: Post-booster reappearance was seen for most primary-vaccination clones (about 96% CD4, around 90% CD8). Contaminating bulk clonotypes could be abundant in FACS-sorted repertoires.

5'RACE template switching added a universal primer site and UMIs to TCR cDNA. TCRdb itself ran the 5' RACE reads through MiXCR, one entry per CDR3 protein. Here the sample spans more than 250,000 distinct CDR3 sequences, 6.8% being singletons. This clonotype occurred a few times. Its antigen is unidentified. The CDR3 has 16 amino acids. Per the germline V gene, CDR1 is SEHNR and CDR2 is FQNEAQ (reference sequence). Trimming took 0 bases from V and 2 from J, leaving 13 bases between them. This sequence originates from a man aged 18 to 29 who received the YFV17D yellow fever vaccine. The gene calls are TRBV7-9 and TRBJ1-2; D remains unclear. Here the sequenced sample was PBMCs, taken around 45 days after the first yellow fever vaccination. CDR3 in amino acids: CASSLAGRDYNYGYTF. CDR3 coding DNA: TGTGCCAGCAGCTTAGCTGGCAGAGACTACAACTATGGCTACACCTTC.